What follows are 6 T cell receptor beta chains derived from one specimen sequenced in a study of graft-versus-host responses after intestinal transplantation. Clones were sequenced by immunoSEQ multiplex PCR, and TCRdb holds only the in-frame ones, with some missing. The profile shows over 75,000 clones, around 89% of them singletons. Their recognized antigens are unknown. The sequences come from unstimulated CD4+ T cells sorted from spleen or lymph node cells, collected before transplant. Every receptor here comes from a human donor who was the organ donor for an intestinal transplant.

This rearrangement joins TRBV19 to TRBJ2-2; D might be TRBD2 (6 bases). Trimming shortened V by 6 bases and J by 4 bases, and 21 bases separated the two germline ends. There are 17 residues in the CDR3. The germline V gene has CDR1 LNHDA and CDR2 SQIVND (reference sequence). CDR3 nucleotide sequence: TGTGCCAGTAGGGTGTGGATTTGGCAGGGAGGCACCGGGGAGCTGTTTTTT. Translated: CASRVWIWQGGTGELFF.

The chain is built from TRBV2 and TRBJ2-7, with D unresolved. This CDR3 has 13 amino acids. Deletions cut 2 bases from V and 3 bases from J, with 8 bases between. The germline CDR1 and CDR2 sequences are SNHLY and FYNNEI. DNA for the CDR3: TGTGCCAGCAGTGAATTGCGGAGCTACGAGCAGTACTTC. It translates to CASSELRSYEQYF.

The chain has TRBV19 and TRBJ2-7, with 7 bases that match TRBD1. Germline V lookup: CDR1 LNHDA, CDR2 SQIVND (reference sequence). V trimming: 7 bases; J trimming: 5 bases; junction bases outside the gene matches: 8. The CDR3 totals 13 residues. This CDR3 is CASNYRGDDEQYF. The CDR3 DNA reads as TGTGCCAGTAATTACAGGGGTGACGACGAGCAGTACTTC.

The V gene is TRBV9, the J gene TRBJ2-3, with a possible D match to TRBD2 (5 bases). The CDR3 loop spans 15 amino acids. The germline V gene has CDR1 SGDLS and CDR2 YYNGEE. V dropped 4 bases and J dropped 5 bases, with 17 bases sitting between them. The CDR3 loop is CASSQRGLLGDTQYF. CDR3 nucleotides: TGTGCCAGCAGCCAACGGGGTCTCTTGGGAGATACGCAGTATTTT.

The chain joins TRBV6-1 to TRBJ1-3, with D unclear. The germline V and J ends were trimmed by 5 bases and 2 bases, with 4 bases remaining between them. Germline lookup yields CDR1 MNHNS and CDR2 SASEGT. CDR3 length equals 12 residues. The CDR3 DNA reads TGTGCCAGCAGTCTTACTGGAAACACCATATATTTT. Translating gives CASSLTGNTIYF.

This chain connects TRBV7-2 to TRBJ2-2; D uncertain. Trimming took off 3 bases at V and 3 bases at J, with 5 bases between the two ends. CDR1 and CDR2 (germline): SGHTA, FQGNSA. CDR3 length: 13 residues. The CDR3 reads CASSFDYTGELFF. The CDR3 DNA is TGTGCCAGCAGCTTTGACTACACCGGGGAGCTGTTTTTT.